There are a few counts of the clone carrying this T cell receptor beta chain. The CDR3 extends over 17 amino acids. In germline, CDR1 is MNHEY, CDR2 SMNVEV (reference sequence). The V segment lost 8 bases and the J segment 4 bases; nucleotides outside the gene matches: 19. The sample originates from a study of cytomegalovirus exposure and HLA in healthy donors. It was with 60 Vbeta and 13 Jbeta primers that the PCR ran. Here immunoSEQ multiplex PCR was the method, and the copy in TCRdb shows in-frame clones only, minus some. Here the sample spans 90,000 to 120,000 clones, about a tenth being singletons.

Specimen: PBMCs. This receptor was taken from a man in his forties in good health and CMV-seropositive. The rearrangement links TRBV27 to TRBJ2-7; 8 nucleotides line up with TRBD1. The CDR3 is CASAPRGGTGLFYEQYF. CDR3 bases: TGTGCCAGCGCCCCCCGCGGAGGGACAGGCCTTTTTTACGAGCAGTACTTC.